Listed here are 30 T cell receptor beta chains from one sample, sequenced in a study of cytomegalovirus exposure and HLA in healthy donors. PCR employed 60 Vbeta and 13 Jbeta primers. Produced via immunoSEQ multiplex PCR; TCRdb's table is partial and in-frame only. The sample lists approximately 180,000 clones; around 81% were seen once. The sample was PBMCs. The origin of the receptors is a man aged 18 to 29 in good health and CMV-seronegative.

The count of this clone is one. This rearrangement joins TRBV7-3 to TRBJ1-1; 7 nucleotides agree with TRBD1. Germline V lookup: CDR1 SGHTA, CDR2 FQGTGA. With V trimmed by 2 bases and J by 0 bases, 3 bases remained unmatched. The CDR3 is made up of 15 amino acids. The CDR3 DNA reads TGTGCCAGCAGCTTAGGAGGGGGCCTGAACACTGAAGCTTTCTTT. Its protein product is CASSLGGGLNTEAFF. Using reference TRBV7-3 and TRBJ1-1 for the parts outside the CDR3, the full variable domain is GAGVSQTPSNKVTEKGKYVELRCDPISGHTALYWYRQSLGQGPEFLIYFQGTGAADDSGLPNDRFFAVRPEGSVSTLKIQRTERGDSAVYLCASSLGGGLNTEAFFGQGTRLTVV.

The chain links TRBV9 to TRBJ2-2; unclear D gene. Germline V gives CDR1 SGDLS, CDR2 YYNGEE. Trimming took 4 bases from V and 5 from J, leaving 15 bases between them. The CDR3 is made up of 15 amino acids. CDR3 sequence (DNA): TGTGCCAGCAGCAACGAGCTCCAGAGGACCGGGGAGCTGTTTTTT. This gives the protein CASSNELQRTGELFF.

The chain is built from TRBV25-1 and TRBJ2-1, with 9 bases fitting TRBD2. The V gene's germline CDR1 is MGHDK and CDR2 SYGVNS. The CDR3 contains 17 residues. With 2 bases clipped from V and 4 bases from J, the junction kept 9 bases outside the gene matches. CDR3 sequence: CASSESRGGRAYNEQFF. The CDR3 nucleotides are TGTGCCAGCAGTGAAAGTCGAGGCGGGAGGGCGTACAATGAGCAGTTCTTC.

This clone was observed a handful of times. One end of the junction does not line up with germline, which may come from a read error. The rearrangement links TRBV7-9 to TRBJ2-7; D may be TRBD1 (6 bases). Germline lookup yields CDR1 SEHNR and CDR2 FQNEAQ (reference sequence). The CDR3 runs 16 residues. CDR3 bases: TGTTCCAGCAGCTTATCGCTAACAGGGATTCGGAACGAGCAGTACTTC. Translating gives CSSSLSLTGIRNEQYF.

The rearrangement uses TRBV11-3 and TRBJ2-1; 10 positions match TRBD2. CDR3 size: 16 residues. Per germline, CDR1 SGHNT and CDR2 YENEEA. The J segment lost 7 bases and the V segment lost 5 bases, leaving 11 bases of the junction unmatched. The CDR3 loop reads CASSGLAGASWNEQFF. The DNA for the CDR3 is TGTGCCAGCAGCGGTCTAGCGGGAGCCTCCTGGAATGAGCAGTTCTTC.

CDR3 sequence: CSVEDGGEVADTQYF. The DNA for the CDR3 is TGCAGCGTTGAAGACGGAGGGGAAGTGGCAGATACGCAGTATTTT. The chain recombines TRBV29-1 with TRBJ2-3; possibly TRBD2 for D (6 bases). Trimming cost V 0 bases and J 4 bases, with 14 bases left between them. The V gene's germline CDR1 is SQVTM and CDR2 ANQGSEA. The CDR3 has 15 amino acids.

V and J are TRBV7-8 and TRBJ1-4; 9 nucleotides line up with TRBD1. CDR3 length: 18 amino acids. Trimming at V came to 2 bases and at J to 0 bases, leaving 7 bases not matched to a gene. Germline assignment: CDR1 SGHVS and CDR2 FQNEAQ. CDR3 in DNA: TGTGCCAGCAGCTTATCCCGGACAGGGGAATCAACTAATGAAAAACTGTTTTTT. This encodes CASSLSRTGESTNEKLFF.

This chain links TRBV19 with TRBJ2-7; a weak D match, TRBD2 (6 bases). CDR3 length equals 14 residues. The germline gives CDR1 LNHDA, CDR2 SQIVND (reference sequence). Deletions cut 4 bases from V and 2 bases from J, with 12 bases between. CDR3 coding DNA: TGTGCCAGTAGTACGCGGGACGGACCCTACGAGCAGTACTTC. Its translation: CASSTRDGPYEQYF.

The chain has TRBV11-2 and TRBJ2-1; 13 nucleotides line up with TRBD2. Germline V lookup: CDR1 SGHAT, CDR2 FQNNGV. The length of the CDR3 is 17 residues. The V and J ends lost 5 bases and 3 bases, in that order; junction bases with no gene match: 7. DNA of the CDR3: TGTGCCAGCAGCCCAAGGGGACTAGCGGGAAACTACAATGAGCAGTTCTTC. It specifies CASSPRGLAGNYNEQFF.

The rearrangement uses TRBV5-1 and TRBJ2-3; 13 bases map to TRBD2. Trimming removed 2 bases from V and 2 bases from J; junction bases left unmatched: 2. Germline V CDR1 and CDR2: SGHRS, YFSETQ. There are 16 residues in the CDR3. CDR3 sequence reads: CASSLGTSGITDTQYF. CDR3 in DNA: TGCGCCAGCAGCTTAGGGACTAGCGGGATCACAGATACGCAGTATTTT.

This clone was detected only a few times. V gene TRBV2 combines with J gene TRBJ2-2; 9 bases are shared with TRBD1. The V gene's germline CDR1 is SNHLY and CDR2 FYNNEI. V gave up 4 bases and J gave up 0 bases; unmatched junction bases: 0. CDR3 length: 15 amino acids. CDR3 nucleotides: TGTGCCAGCAGTGGACAGGGGGCGAACACCGGGGAGCTGTTTTTT. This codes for CASSGQGANTGELFF.

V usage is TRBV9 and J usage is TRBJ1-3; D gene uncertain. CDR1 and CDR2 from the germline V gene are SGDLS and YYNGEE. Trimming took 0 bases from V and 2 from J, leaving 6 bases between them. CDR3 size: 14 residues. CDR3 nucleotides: TGTGCCAGCAGCGTAGGAGGGACTGGAAACACCATATATTTT. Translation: CASSVGGTGNTIYF.

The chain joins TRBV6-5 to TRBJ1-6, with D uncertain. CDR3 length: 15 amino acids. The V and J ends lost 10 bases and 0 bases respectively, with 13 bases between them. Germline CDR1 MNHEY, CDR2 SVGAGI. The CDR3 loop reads CATLDGSSYNSPLHF. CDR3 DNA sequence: TGTGCCACTCTGGACGGGAGCTCCTATAATTCACCCCTCCACTTT.

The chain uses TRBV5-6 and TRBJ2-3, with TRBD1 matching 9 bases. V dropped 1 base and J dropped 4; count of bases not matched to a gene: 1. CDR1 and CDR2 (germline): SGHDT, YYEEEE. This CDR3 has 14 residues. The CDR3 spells CASSLTGGADTQYF. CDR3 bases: TGTGCCAGCAGCTTGACAGGGGGCGCAGATACGCAGTATTTT.

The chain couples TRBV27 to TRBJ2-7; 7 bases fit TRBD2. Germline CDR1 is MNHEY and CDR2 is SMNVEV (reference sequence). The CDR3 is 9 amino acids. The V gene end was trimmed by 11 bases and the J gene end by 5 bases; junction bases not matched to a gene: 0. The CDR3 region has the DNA TGTGCCGGGACTAACGAGCAGTACTTC. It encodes CAGTNEQYF.

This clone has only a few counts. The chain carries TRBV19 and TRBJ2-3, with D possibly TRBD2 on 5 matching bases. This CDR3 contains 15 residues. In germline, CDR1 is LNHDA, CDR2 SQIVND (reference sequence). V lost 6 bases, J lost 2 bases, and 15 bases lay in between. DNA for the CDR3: TGTGCCAGTAGGGGAAGGACTTTAAACACAGATACGCAGTATTTT. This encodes CASRGRTLNTDTQYF.

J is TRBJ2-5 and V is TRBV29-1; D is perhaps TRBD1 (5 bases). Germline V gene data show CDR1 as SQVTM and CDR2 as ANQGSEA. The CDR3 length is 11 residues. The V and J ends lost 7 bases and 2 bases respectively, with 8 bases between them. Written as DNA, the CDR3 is TGCAGCGGGGGCAGTCAAGAGACCCAGTACTTC. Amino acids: CSGGSQETQYF.

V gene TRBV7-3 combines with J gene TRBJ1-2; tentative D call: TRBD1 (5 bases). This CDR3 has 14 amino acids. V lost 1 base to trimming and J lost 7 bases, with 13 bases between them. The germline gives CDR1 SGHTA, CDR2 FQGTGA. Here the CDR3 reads CASSLSGGSSGYTF. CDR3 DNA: TGTGCCAGCAGCTTAAGCGGGGGTAGTAGTGGCTACACCTTC. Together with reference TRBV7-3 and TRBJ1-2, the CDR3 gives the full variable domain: GAGVSQTPSNKVTEKGKYVELRCDPISGHTALYWYRQSLGQGPEFLIYFQGTGAADDSGLPNDRFFAVRPEGSVSTLKIQRTERGDSAVYLCASSLSGGSSGYTFGSGTRLTVV.

Here the CDR3 DNA reads TGTGCCAGCAGCGAATACAGAGACTCCTACGAGCAGTACTTC. This codes for CASSEYRDSYEQYF. The chain couples TRBV2 to TRBJ2-7; D remains unclear. Germline V gene data show CDR1 as SNHLY and CDR2 as FYNNEI. The germline V and J ends were trimmed by 6 bases and 0 bases, with 12 bases remaining between them. CDR3 length: 14 residues.

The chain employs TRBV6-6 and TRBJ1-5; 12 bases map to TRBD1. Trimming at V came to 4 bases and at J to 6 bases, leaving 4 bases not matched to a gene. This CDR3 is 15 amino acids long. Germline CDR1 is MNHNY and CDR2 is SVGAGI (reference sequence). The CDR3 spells CASSSRDRGPQPQHF. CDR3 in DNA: TGTGCCAGCAGTTCCCGGGACAGGGGGCCTCAGCCCCAGCATTTT.

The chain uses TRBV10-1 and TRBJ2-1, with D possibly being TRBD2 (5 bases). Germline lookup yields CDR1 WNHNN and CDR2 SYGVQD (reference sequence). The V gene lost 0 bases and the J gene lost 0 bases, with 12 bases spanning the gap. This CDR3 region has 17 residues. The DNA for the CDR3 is TGCGCCAGCAGTGAGTCCCCGCAGCGGTTCTCCTACAATGAGCAGTTCTTC. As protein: CASSESPQRFSYNEQFF.

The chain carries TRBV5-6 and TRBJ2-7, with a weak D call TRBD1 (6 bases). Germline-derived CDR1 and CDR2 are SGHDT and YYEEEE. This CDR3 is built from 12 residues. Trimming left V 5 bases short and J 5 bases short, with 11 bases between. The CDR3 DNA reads TGTGCCAGCAGGGGTAGGGGGAACGAGCAGTACTTC. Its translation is CASRGRGNEQYF.

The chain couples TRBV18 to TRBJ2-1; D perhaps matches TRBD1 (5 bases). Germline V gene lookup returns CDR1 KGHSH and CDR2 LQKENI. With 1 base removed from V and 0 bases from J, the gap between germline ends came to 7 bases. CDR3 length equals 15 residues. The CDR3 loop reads CASSPQGVSYNEQFF. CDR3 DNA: TGTGCCAGCTCACCACAAGGGGTCTCCTACAATGAGCAGTTCTTC.

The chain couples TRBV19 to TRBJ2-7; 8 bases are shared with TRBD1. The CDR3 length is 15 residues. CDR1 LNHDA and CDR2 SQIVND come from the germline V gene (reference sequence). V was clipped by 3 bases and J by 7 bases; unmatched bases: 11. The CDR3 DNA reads TGTGCCAGTAGTATCCCGGCAGGGGGCATGGGGGAGCAGTACTTC. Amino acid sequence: CASSIPAGGMGEQYF. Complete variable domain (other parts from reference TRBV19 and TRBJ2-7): DGGITQSPKYLFRKEGQNVTLSCEQNLNHDAMYWYRQDPGQGLRLIYYSQIVNDFQKGDIAEGYSVSREKKESFPLTVTSAQKNPTAFYLCASSIPAGGMGEQYFGPGTRLTVT.

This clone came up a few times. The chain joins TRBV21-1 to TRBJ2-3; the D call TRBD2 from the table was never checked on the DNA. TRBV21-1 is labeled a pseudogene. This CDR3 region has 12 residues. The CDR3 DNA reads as TGTGCCAGGACCCGGGGCACAGATACGCAGTATTTT. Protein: CARTRGTDTQYF.

CDR3 sequence: CASRTSGGSAGELFF. The CDR3 region has the DNA TGCGCCAGTAGAACTAGCGGGGGGTCTGCCGGGGAGCTGTTTTTT. The chain has TRBV10-2 and TRBJ2-2; 12 nucleotides agree with TRBD2. This CDR3 contains 15 residues. Trimming took 9 bases from V and 6 from J; bases not matched to a gene: 8. Germline CDR1 and CDR2: WSHSY and SAAADI.

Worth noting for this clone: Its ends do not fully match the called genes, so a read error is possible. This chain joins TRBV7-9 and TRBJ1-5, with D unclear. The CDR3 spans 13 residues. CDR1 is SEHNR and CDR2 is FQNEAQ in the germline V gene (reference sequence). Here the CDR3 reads CSSSLEQGEPQHF. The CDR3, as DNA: TGTTCCAGCAGCTTGGAACAAGGAGAGCCCCAGCATTTT.

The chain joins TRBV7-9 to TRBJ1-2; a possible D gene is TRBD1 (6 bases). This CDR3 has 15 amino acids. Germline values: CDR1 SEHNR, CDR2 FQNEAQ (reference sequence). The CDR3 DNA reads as TGTTCCATACCCGGGGGGACACATCTCAACTATGGCTACACCTTC. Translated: CSIPGGTHLNYGYTF. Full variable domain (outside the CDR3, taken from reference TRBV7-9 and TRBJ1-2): DTGVSQNPRHKITKRGQNVTFRCDPISEHNRLYWYRQTLGQGPEFLTYFQNEAQLEKSRLLSDRFSAERPKGSFSTLEIQRTEQGDSAMYLCSIPGGTHLNYGYTFGSGTRLTVV.

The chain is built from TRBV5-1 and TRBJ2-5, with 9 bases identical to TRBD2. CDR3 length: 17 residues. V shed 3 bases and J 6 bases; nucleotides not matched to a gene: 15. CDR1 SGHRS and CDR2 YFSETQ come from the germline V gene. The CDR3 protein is CASSSQPGGGGAKTQYF. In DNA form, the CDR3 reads TGCGCCAGCAGCTCACAACCCGGAGGCGGGGGGGCAAAGACCCAGTACTTC. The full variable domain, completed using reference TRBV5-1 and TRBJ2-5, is KAGVTQTPRYLIKTRGQQVTLSCSPISGHRSVSWYQQTPGQGLQFLFEYFSETQRNKGNFPGRFSGRQFSNSRSEMNVSTLELGDSALYLCASSSQPGGGGAKTQYFGPGTRLLVL.

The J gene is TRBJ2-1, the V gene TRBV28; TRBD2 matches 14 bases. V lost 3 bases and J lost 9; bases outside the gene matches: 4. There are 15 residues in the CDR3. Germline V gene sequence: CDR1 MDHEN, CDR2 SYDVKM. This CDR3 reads CASSFRLAGGVEQFF. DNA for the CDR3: TGTGCCAGCAGTTTTCGACTAGCGGGAGGGGTTGAGCAGTTCTTC.